This T cell receptor (beta chain) stems from a study of T cell responses to AZD1222 COVID-19 vaccine. About this clone itself: The antigen is unknown.

Using immunoSEQ multiplex PCR, the repertoire was profiled, and TCRdb retains in-frame clones only, with some absent. This sample has under 30,000 clones, with roughly 90% found just once. From germline, CDR1 is MDHEN and CDR2 SYDVKM. Trimming removed 6 bases at V and 6 bases at J, with 11 bases between. There are 13 residues in the CDR3. The study, taken as a whole, reports: Donor demographics were predominantly white British with a female majority; clonal diversity may be underestimated.

Second-dose intervals near 4 or 12 weeks were combined. The starting material was peripheral blood, obtained 28 days after the second AZD1222 dose. This clonotype originated in an adult who received the AZD1222 COVID-19 vaccine. This chain joins TRBV28 and TRBJ1-4; D remains ambiguous. The CDR3 DNA sequence: TGTGCCAGCAGCACCTCGACGGATGAAAAACTGTTTTTT. Protein sequence: CASSTSTDEKLFF. Filled out from reference TRBV28 and TRBJ1-4, the complete variable domain reads DVKVTQSSRYLVKRTGEKVFLECVQDMDHENMFWYRQDPGLGLRLIYFSYDVKMKEKGDIPEGYSVSREKKERFSLILESASTNQTSMYLCASSTSTDEKLFFGSGTQLSVL.